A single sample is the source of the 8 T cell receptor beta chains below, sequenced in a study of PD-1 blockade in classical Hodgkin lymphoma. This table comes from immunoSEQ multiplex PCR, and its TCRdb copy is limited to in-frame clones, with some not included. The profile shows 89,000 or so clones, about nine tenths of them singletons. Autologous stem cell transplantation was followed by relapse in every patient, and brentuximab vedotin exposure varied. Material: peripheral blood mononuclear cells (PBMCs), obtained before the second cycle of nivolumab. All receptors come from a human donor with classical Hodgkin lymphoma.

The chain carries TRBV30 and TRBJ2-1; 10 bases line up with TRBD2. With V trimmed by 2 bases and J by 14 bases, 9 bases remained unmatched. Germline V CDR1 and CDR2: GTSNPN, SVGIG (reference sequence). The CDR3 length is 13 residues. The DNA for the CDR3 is TGTGCCTGGAGTCCCGTAGGGCTAGCGGGAGAGTTCTTC. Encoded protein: CAWSPVGLAGEFF.

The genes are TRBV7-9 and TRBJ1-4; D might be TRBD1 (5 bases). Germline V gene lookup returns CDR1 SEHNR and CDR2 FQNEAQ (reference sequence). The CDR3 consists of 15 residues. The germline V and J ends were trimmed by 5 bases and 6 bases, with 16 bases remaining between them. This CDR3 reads CASSAPQGFYEKLFF. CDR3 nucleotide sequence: TGTGCCAGCAGCGCCCCCCAGGGCTTTTATGAAAAACTGTTTTTT.

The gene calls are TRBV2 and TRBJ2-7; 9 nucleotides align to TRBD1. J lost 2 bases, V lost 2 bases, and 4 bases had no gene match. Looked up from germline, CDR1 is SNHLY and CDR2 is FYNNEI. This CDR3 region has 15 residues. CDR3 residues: CASSEYGTGTYEQYF. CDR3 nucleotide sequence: TGTGCCAGCAGTGAATATGGGACAGGGACCTACGAGCAGTACTTC.

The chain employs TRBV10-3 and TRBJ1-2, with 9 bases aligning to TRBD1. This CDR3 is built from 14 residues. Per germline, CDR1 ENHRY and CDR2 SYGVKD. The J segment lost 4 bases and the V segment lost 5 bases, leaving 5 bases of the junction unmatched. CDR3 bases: TGTGCCATCAGTCAACAGGGGGCCCTCTATGGCTACACCTTC. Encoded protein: CAISQQGALYGYTF.

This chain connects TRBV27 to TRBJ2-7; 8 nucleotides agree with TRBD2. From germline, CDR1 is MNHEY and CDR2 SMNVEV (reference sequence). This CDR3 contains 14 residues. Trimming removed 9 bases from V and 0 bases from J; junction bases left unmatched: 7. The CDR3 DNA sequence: TGTGCCAGTGCGGGGGGACAAACCTCCTACGAGCAGTACTTC. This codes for CASAGGQTSYEQYF.

The DNA for the CDR3 is TGCGCCAGCAGTCAGAACAGGACCTACGAGCAGTACTTC. This translates into CASSQNRTYEQYF. The chain employs TRBV23-1 and TRBJ2-7, with TRBD1 as a possible D gene (5 bases). TRBV23-1 is marked as an open reading frame, function uncertain. Trimming left V 3 bases short and J 2 bases short, with 8 bases between. CDR3 length: 13 amino acids.

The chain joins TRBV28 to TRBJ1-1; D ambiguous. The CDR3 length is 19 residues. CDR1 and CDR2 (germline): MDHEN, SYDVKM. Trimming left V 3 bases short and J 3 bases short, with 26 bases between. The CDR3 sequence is CASSFVITARGTFDTEAFF. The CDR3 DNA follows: TGTGCCAGCAGTTTCGTTATAACCGCGCGGGGTACTTTTGACACTGAAGCTTTCTTT.

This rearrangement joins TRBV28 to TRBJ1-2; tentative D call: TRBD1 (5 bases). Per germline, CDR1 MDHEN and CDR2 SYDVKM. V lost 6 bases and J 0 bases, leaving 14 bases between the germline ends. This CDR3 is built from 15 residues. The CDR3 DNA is TGTGCCAGCAGACACCCCAGGGCCGCTAACTATGGCTACACCTTC. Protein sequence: CASRHPRAANYGYTF.